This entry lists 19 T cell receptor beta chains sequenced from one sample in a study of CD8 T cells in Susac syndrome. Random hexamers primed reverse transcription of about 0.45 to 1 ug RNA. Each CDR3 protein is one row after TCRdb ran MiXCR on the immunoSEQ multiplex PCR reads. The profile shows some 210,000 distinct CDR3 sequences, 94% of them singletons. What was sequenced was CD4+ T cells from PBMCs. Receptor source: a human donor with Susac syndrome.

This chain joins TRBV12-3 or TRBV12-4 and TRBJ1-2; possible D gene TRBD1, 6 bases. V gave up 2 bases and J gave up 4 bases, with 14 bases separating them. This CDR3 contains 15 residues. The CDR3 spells CASSLPQGGTYGYTF. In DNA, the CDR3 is TGTGCCAGCAGTTTACCACAGGGTGGCACCTATGGCTACACCTTC.

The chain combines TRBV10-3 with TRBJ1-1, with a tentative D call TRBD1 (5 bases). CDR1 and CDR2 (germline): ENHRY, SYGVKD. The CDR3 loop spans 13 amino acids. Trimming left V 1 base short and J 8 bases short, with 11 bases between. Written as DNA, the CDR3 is TGTGCCATCAGTGAGTATGATGGGGCAGAAGCTTTCTTT. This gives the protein CAISEYDGAEAFF.

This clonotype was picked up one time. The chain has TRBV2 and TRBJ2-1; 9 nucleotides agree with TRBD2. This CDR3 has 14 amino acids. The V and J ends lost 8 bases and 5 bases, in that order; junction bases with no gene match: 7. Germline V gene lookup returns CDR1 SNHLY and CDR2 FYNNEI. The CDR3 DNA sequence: TGTGCCAGCCACCTTCGACTAGCGGACAATGAGCAGTTCTTC. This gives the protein CASHLRLADNEQFF.

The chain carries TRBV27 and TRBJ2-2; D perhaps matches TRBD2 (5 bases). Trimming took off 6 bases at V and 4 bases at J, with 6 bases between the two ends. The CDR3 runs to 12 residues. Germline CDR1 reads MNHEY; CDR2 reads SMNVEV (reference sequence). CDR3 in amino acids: CASRLVTGELFF. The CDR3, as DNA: TGTGCCAGCAGACTAGTCACCGGGGAGCTGTTTTTT.

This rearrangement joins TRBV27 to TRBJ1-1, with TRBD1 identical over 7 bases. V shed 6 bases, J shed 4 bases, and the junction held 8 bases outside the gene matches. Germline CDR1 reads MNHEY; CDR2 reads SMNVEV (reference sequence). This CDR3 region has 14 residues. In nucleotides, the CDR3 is TGTGCCAGCAGGGCAGACAGGGTCGCCACTGAAGCTTTCTTT. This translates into CASRADRVATEAFF.

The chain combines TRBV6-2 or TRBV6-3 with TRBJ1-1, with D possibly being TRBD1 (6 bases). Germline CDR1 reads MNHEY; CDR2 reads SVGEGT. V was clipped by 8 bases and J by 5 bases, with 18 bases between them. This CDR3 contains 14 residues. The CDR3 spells CASRIGGRETEAFF. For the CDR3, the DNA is TGTGCCAGCCGTATAGGGGGAAGAGAGACTGAAGCTTTCTTT.

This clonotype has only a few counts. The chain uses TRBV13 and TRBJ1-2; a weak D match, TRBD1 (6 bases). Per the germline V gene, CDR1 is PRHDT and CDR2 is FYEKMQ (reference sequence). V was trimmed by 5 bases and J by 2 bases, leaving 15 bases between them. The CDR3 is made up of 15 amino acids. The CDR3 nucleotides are TGTGCCAGCAGCCGAAACCAAGGACAGAACTATGGCTACACCTTC. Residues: CASSRNQGQNYGYTF.

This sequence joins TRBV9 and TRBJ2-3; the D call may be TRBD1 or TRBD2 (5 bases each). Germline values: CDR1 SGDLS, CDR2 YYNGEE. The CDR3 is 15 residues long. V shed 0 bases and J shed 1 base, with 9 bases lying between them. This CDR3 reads CASSVVGRRTDTQYF. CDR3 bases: TGTGCCAGCAGCGTAGTGGGACGGCGCACAGATACGCAGTATTTT.

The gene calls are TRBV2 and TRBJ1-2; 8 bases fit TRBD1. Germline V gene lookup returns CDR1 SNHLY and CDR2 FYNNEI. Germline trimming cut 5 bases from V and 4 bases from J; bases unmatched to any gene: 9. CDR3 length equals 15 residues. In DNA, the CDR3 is TGTGCCAGCAGTCGAGACAGGGGAGCGAGCTATGGCTACACCTTC. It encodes CASSRDRGASYGYTF.

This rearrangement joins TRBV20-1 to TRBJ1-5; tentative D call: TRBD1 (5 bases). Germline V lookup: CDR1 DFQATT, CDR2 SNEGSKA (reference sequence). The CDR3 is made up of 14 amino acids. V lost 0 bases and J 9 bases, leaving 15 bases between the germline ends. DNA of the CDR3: TGCAGTGCTAGAGATACGGGGAAAAGGGGGCCCCAGCATTTT. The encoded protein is CSARDTGKRGPQHF.

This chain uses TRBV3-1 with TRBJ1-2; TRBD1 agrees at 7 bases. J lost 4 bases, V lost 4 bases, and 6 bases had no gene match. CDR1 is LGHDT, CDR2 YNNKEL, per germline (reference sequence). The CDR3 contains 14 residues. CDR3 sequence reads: CASSRQGSGYGYTF. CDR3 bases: TGTGCCAGCAGCCGACAGGGTTCGGGCTATGGCTACACCTTC. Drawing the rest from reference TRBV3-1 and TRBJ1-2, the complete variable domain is DTAVSQTPKYLVTQMGNDKSIKCEQNLGHDTMYWYKQDSKKFLKIMFSYNNKELIINETVPNRFSPKSPDKAHLNLHINSLELGDSAVYFCASSRQGSGYGYTFGSGTRLTVV.

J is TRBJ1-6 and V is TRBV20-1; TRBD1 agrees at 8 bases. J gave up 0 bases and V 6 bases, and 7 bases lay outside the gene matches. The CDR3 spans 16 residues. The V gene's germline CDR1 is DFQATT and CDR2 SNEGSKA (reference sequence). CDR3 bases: TGCAGTGCCGGGACAGGTTCCAGCTCCTATAATTCACCCCTCCACTTT. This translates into CSAGTGSSSYNSPLHF.

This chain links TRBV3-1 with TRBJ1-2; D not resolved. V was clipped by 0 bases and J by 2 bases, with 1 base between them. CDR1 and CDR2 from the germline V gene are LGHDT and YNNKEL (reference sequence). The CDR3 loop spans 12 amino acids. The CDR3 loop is CASSQENYGYTF. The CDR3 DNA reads TGTGCCAGCAGCCAAGAGAACTATGGCTACACCTTC.

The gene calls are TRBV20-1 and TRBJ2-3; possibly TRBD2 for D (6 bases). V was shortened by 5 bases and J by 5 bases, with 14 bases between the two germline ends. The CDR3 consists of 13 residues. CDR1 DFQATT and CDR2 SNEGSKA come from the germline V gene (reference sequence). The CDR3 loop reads CSAHQLAIDTQYF. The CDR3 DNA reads TGCAGTGCTCACCAGCTAGCGATAGATACGCAGTATTTT.

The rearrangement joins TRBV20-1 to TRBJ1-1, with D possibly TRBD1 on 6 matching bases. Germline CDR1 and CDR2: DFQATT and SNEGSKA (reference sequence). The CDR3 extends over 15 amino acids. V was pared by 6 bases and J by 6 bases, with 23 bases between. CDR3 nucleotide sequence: TGCAGTGCCCATCGCGATAACAGGGCCGTGCCTGAAGCTTTCTTT. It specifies CSAHRDNRAVPEAFF.

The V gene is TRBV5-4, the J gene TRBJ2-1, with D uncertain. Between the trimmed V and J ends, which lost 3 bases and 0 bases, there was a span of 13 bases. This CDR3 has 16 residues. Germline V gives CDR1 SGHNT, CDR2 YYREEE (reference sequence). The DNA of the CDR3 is TGTGCCAGCAGCTCCCGACGGCCCAGCTCCTACAATGAGCAGTTCTTC. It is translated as CASSSRRPSSYNEQFF. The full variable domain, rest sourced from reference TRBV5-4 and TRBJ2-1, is ETGVTQSPTHLIKTRGQQVTLRCSSQSGHNTVSWYQQALGQGPQFIFQYYREEENGRGNFPPRFSGLQFPNYSSELNVNALELDDSALYLCASSSRRPSSYNEQFFGPGTRLTVL.

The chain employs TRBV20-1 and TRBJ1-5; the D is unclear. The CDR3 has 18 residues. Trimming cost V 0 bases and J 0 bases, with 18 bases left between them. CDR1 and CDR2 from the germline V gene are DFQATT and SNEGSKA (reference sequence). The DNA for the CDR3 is TGCAGTGCTAGAGACCCCGGGGTGACTATAGATAGCAATCAGCCCCAGCATTTT. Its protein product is CSARDPGVTIDSNQPQHF.

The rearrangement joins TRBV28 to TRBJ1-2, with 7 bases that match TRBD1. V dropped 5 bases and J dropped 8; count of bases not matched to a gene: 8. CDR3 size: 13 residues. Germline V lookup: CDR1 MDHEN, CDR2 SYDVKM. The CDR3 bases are TGTGCCAGCAGTGTAGACAGGGAGGAGGGCTACACCTTC. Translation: CASSVDREEGYTF.

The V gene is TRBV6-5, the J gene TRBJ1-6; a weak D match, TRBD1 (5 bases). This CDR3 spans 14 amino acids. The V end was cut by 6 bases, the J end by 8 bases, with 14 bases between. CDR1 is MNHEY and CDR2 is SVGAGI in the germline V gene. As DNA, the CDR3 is TGTGCCAGCAGGCCAGGGAGAAACGATTCACCCCTCCACTTT. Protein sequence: CASRPGRNDSPLHF.